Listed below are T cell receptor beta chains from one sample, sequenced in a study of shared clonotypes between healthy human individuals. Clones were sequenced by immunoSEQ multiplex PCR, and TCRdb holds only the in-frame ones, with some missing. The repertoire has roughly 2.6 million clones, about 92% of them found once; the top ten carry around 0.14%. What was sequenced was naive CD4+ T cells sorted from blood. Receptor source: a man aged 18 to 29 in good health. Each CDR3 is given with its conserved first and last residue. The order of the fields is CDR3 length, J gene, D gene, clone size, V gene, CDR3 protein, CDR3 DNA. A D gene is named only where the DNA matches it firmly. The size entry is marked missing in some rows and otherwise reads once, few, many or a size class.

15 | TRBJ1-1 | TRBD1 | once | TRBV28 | CASSSTGTGNTEAFF | TGTGCCAGCAGTTCTACCGGGACAGGGAACACTGAAGCTTTCTTT
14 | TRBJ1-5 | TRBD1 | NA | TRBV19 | CASSRGQGKGPQHF | TGTGCCAGTAGTAGGGGACAGGGGAAGGGGCCCCAGCATTTT
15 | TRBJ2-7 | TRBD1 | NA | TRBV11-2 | CASSLAGGAGYEQYF | TGTGCCAGCAGCTTAGCAGGGGGCGCGGGCTACGAGCAGTACTTC
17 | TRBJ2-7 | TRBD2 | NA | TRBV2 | CAYLPGLAGMNSYEQYF | TGTGCCTATTTACCGGGACTAGCGGGAATGAACTCCTACGAGCAGTACTTC
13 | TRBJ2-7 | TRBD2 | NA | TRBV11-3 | CASSHNAGGREYF | TGTGCCAGCAGTCACAACGCGGGGGGTAGGGAGTACTTC
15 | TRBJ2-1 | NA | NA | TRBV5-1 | CASSLTAGSYNEQFF | TGCGCCAGCAGCTTGACGGCAGGGAGCTACAATGAGCAGTTCTTC
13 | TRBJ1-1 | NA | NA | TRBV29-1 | CSGRRGPNTEAFF | TGCAGCGGCCGCCGGGGGCCGAACACTGAAGCTTTCTTT
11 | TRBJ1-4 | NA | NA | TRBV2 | CASSPNEKLLF | TGTGCCAGCTCTCCTAATGAAAAACTGCTTTTT
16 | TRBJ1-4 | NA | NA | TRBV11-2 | CASSLDLGVGNEKLFF | TGTGCCAGCAGCTTAGATTTGGGGGTTGGTAATGAAAAACTGTTTTTT
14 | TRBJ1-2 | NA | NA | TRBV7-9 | CASSRAGKAWGYTF | TGTGCCAGCAGTCGAGCGGGGAAGGCATGGGGCTACACCTTC
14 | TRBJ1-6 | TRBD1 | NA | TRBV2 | CATAGQGLNSPLHF | TGTGCCACCGCGGGACAGGGCCTGAATTCACCCCTCCACTTT
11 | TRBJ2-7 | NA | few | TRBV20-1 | CSALGVSEQYF | TGCAGCGCCCTTGGGGTATCCGAGCAGTACTTC
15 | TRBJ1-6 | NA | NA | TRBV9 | CASSPGTAGNSPLHF | TGTGCCAGCAGCCCGGGGACGGCGGGGAATTCACCCCTCCACTTT
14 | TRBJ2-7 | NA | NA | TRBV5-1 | CASSLVHLSYEQYF | TGCGCCAGCAGCCTCGTACACCTCTCCTACGAGCAGTACTTC
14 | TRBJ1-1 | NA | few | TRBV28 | CASSSGERNTEAFF | TGTGCCAGCAGTTCAGGGGAGAGGAACACTGAAGCTTTCTTT
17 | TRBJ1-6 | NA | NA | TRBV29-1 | CSVARADQSSYNSPLHF | TGCAGCGTTGCCAGGGCCGACCAGAGCTCCTATAATTCACCCCTCCACTTT